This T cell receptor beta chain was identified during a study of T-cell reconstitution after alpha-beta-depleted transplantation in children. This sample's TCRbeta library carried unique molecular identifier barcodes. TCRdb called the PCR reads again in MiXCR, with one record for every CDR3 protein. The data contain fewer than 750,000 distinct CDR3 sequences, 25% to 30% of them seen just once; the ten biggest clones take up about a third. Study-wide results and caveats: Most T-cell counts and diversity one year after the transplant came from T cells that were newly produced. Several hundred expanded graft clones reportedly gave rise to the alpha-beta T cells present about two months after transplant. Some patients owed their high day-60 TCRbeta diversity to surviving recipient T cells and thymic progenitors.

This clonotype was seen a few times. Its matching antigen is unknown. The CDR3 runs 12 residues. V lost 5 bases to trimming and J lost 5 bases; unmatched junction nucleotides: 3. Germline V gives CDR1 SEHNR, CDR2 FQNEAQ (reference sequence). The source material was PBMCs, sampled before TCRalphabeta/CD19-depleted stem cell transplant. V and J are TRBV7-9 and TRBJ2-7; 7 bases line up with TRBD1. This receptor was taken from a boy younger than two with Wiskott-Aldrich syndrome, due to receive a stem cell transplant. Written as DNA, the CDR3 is TGTGCCAGCAGCCCCCAGGGGGACGAGCAGTACTTC. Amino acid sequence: CASSPQGDEQYF.